The rows below give T cell receptor beta chains drawn from one sample of a study of glioma-infiltrating T cells. TCRdb fed the multiplex PCR reads into MiXCR, producing one record per CDR3 protein. Of 300,000 to 450,000 distinct CDR3 sequences listed, more than 35% are singletons. Sequencing was performed on glioma tissue, nonneoplastic brain tissue, or PBMCs (not recorded which). The receptors were sampled from a human donor with low-grade glioma or glioblastoma, undergoing nonglioma brain surgery, or in good health (not recorded which). Both conserved end residues are part of each CDR3. The order of the fields is J gene, D gene, clone size, V gene, CDR3 length, CDR3 protein, CDR3 DNA. A D gene is named only where the DNA matches it firmly. The listing skips clone size in some rows; elsewhere it reads once, few, many or a size class.

TRBJ1-6 - - TRBV2 13 CASSADSNSPLHF TGTGCCAGCAGTGCGGACAGTAATTCACCCCTCCACTTT
TRBJ1-1 - - TRBV10-3 13 CAIRGDWNTEAFF TGTGCCATCAGAGGGGATTGGAACACTGAAGCTTTCTTT
TRBJ2-7 TRBD1 - TRBV6-5 16 CASRNRDRFSFFEQCF TGTGCCAGCCGAAATCGGGACAGGTTCTCCTTTTTCGAGCAGTGCTTC
TRBJ2-1 - many TRBV20-1 15 CSAGRGGLRSFEQFF TGCAGTGCTGGACGTGGGGGCCTCCGGTCTTTTGAGCAGTTCTTC
TRBJ2-7 TRBD2 few TRBV28 14 CASSTLAWSQEQYF TGTGCCAGCAGTACACTAGCGTGGTCTCAAGAGCAGTACTTC
TRBJ2-7 - few TRBV20-1 11 CSASLVYEQYF TGCAGTGCTAGTCTTGTCTACGAGCAGTACTTC
TRBJ2-5 - many TRBV4-2 17 CASSQDVGAGSQETQYF TGTGCCAGCAGCCAAGATGTCGGCGCAGGTTCCCAAGAGACCCAGTACTTC
TRBJ1-5 - - TRBV20-1 11 CSARIVRTQHF TGCAGTGCTAGAATTGTCCGGACCCAGCATTTT
TRBJ2-7 TRBD1 - TRBV3-1 13 CASSLGQGREQYF TGTGCCAGCAGCCTAGGACAGGGGCGGGAGCAGTACTTC
TRBJ1-5 - many TRBV15 16 CATSRDRWAGNQPQHF TGTGCCACCAGCAGAGATCGTTGGGCGGGCAATCAGCCCCAGCATTTT
TRBJ2-4 - few TRBV6-5 16 CASSYSTITGKNIQYF TGTGCCAGCAGTTACTCGACCATCACGGGCAAAAACATTCAGTACTTC
TRBJ2-3 - many TRBV27 12 CASRDITDTQYF TGTGCCAGCAGAGATATCACAGATACGCAGTATTTT
TRBJ2-7 - few TRBV20-1 15 CSAPFRGTSPYEQYF TGCAGTGCCCCCTTTCGCGGGACTTCCCCCTACGAGCAGTACTTC
TRBJ2-1 TRBD2 - TRBV6-1 15 CASSVASGRWNEQFF TGTGCCAGCAGTGTAGCTAGCGGGAGATGGAATGAGCAGTTCTTC
TRBJ2-7 TRBD2 few TRBV20-1 13 CSARTSGDYEQYF TGCAGTGCCCGGACTAGCGGCGACTACGAGCAGTACTTC
TRBJ2-1 - - TRBV4-3 15 CASSQARDFYNEQFF TGCGCCAGCAGCCAAGCTCGGGACTTTTACAATGAGCAGTTCTTC
TRBJ1-5 - - TRBV20-1 16 CSARPIQDYPNQPRHF TGCAGTGCTAGACCCATTCAGGACTACCCAAATCAGCCCCGGCATTTT